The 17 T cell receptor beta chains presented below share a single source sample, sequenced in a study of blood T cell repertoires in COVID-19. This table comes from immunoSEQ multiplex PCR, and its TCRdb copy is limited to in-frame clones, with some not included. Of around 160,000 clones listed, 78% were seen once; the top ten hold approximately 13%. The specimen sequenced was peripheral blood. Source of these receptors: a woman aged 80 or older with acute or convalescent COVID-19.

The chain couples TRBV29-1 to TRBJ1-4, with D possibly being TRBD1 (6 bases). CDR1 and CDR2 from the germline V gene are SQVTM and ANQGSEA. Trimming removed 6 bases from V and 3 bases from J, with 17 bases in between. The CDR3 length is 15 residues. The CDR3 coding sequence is TGCAGCGTCGTAACCCAGGGGTTGTCTAATGAAAAACTGTTTTTT. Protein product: CSVVTQGLSNEKLFF.

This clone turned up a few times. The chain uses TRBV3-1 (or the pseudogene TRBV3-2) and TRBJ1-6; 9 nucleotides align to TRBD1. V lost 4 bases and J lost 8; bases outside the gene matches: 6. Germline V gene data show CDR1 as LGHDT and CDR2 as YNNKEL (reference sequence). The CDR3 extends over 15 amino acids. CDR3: CASSLQDRGYSPLHF. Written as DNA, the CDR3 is TGTGCCAGCAGCCTCCAGGACAGGGGTTATTCACCCCTCCACTTT.

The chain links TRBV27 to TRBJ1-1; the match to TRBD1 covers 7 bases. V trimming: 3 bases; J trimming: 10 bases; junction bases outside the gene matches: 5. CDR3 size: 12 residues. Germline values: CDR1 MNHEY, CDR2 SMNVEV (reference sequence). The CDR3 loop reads CASSFRGQAAFF. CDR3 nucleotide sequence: TGTGCCAGCAGTTTCCGCGGACAGGCAGCTTTCTTT.

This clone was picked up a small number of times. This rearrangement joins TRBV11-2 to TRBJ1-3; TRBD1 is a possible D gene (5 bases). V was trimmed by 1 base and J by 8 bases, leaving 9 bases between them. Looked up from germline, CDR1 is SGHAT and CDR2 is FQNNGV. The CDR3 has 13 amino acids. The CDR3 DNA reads TGTGCCAGCAGCTTAGGCGAAGGGGACACCATATATTTT. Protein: CASSLGEGDTIYF.

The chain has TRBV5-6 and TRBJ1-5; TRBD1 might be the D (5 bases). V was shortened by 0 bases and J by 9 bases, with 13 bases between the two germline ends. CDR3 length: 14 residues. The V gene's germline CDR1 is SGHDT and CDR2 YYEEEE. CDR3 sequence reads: CASSLGGRGGPQHF. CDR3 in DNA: TGTGCCAGCAGCTTGGGAGGCCGGGGGGGGCCCCAGCATTTT.

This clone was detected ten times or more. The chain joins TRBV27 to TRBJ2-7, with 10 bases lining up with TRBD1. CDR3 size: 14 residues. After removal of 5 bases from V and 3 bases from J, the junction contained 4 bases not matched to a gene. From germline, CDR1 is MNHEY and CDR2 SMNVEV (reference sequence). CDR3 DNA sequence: TGTGCCAGCAGTCCGACAGGGGGCTTCTACGAGCAGTACTTC. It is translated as CASSPTGGFYEQYF.

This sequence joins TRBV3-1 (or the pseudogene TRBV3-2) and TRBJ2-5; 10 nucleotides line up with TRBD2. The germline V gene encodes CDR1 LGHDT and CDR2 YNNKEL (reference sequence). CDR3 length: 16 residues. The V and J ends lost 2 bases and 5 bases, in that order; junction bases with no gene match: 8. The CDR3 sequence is CASSQTSGAPWETQYF. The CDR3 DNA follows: TGTGCCAGCAGCCAAACTAGCGGGGCCCCGTGGGAGACCCAGTACTTC.

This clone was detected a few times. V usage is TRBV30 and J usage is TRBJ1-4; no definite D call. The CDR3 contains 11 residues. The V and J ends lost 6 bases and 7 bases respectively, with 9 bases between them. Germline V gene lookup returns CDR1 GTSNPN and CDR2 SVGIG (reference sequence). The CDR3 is CACVQSEKLFF. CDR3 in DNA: TGTGCCTGTGTACAGTCTGAAAAACTGTTTTTT.

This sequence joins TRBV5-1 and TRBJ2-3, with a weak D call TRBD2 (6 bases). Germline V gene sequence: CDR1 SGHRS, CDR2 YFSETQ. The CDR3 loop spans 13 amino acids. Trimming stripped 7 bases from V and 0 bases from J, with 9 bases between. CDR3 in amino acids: CASGGTSTDTQYF. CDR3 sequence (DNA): TGCGCCAGCGGGGGGACTAGCACAGATACGCAGTATTTT.

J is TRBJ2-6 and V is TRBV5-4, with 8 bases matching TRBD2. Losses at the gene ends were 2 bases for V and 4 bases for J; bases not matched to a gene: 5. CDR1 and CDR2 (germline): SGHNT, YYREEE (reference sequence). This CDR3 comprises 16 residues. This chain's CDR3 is CASSFTRGAGANVLTF. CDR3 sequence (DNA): TGTGCCAGCAGCTTCACGCGGGGGGCCGGGGCCAACGTCCTGACTTTC.

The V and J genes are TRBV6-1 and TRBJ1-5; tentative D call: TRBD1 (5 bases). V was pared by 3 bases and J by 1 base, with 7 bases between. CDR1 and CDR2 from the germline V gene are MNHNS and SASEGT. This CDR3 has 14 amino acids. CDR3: CASSEDTSNQPQHF. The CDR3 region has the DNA TGTGCCAGCAGTGAGGACACGAGCAATCAGCCCCAGCATTTT.

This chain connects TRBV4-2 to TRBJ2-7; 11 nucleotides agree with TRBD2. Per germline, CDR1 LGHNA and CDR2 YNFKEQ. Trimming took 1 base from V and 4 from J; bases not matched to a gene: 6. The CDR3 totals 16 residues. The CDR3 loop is CASSQAGTSGQYEQYF. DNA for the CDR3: TGTGCCAGCAGCCAAGCCGGGACTAGCGGACAGTACGAGCAGTACTTC.

CDR3 protein: CASSPQQDRSTNEKLFF. DNA for the CDR3: TGTGCCAGCTCACCCCAACAGGACCGCTCAACTAATGAAAAACTGTTTTTT. V and J are TRBV18 and TRBJ1-4; possibly TRBD1 for D (5 bases). The CDR3 extends over 17 amino acids. Germline assignment: CDR1 KGHSH and CDR2 LQKENI. Trimming stripped 3 bases from V and 0 bases from J, with 14 bases between.

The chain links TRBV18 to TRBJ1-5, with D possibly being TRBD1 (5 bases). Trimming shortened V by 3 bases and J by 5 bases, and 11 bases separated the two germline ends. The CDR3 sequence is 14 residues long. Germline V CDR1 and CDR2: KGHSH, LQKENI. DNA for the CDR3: TGTGCCAGCTCACCTCTCGACAGCCATCAGCCCCAGCATTTT. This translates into CASSPLDSHQPQHF.

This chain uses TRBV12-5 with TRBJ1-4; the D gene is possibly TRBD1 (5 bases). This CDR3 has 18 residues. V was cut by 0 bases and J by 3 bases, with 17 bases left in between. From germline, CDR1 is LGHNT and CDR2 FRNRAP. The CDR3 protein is CASGLVYGGNLANEKLFF. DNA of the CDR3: TGTGCTAGTGGTTTGGTATACGGGGGGAACCTTGCTAATGAAAAACTGTTTTTT.

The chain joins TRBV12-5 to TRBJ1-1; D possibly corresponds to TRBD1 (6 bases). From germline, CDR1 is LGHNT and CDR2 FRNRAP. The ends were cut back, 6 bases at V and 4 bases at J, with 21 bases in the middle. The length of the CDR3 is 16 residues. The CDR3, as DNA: TGTGCTAGTGGATCGGACCCCAGGGGCAGGATCACTGAAGCTTTCTTT. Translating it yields CASGSDPRGRITEAFF.

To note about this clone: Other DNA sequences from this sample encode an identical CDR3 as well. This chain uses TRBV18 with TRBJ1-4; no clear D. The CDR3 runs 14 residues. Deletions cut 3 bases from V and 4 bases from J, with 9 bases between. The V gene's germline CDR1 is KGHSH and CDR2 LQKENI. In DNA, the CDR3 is TGTGCCAGCTCACCGAGGCAAAATAATGAAAAACTGTTTTTT. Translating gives CASSPRQNNEKLFF.